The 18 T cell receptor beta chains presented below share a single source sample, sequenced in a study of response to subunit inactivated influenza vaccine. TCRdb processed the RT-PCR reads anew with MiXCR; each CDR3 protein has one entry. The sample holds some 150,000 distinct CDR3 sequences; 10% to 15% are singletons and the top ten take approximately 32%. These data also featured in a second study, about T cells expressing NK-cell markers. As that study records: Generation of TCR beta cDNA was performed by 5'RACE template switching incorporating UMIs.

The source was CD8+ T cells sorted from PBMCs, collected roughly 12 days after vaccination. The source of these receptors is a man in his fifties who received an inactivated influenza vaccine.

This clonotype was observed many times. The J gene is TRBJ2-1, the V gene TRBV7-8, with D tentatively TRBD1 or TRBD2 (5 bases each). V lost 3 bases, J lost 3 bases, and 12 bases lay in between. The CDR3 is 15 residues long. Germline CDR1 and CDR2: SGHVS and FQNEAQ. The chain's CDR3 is CASSFYEGLYNEQFF. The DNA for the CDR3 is TGTGCCAGCAGCTTTTATGAGGGGCTCTACAATGAGCAGTTCTTC.

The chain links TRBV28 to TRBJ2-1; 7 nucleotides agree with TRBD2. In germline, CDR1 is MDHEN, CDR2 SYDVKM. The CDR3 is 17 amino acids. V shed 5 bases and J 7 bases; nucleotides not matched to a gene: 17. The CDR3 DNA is TGTGCCAGCAGTGGAGGGATAGGGGACGGGAGGAGGAATGAGCAGTTCTTC. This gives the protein CASSGGIGDGRRNEQFF.

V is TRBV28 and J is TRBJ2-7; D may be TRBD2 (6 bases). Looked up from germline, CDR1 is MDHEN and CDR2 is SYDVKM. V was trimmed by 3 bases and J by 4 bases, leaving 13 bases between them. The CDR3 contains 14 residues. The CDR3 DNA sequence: TGTGCCAGCAGTTTTAGGCGGGGATTATACGAGCAGTACTTC. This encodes CASSFRRGLYEQYF.

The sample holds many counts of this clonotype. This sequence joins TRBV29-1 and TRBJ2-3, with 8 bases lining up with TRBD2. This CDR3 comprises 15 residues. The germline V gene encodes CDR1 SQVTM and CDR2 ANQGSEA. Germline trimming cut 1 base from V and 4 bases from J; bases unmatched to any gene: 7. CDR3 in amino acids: CSVEGSGSRADTQYF. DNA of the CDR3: TGCAGCGTTGAAGGGAGCGGGAGTAGAGCAGATACGCAGTATTTT.

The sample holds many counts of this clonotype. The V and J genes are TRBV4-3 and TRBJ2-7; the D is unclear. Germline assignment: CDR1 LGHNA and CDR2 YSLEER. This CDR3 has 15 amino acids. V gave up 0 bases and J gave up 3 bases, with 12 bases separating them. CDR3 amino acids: CASSQESARNYEQYF. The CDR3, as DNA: TGCGCCAGCAGCCAAGAGTCTGCCAGAAACTACGAGCAGTACTTC.

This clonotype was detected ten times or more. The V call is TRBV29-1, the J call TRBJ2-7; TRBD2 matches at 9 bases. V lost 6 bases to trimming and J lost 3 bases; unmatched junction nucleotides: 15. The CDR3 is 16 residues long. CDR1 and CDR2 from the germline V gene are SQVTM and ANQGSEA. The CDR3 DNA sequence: TGCAGCGTCGCGGGGGCTAGCGGGAACGTAAACTACGAGCAGTACTTC. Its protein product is CSVAGASGNVNYEQYF.

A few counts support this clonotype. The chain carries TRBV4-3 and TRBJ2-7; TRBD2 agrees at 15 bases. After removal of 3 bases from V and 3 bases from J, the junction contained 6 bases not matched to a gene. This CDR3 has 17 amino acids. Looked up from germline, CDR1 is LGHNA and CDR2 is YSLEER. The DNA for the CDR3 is TGCGCCAGCAGCCAGGGACTAGCGGGAGGCCGATTCTACGAGCAGTACTTC. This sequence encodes CASSQGLAGGRFYEQYF.

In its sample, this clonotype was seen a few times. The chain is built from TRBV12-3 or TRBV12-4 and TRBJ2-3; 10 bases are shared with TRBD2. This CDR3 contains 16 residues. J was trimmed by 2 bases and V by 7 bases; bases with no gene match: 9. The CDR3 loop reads CASTPRTSGVTDTQYF. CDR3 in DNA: TGTGCCAGCACCCCGAGGACTAGCGGAGTCACAGATACGCAGTATTTT.

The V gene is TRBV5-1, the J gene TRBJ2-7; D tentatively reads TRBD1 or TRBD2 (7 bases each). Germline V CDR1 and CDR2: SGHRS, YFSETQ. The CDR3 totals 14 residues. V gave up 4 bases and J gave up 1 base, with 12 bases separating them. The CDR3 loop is CASSPAGQSYEQYF. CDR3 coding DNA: TGCGCCAGCAGCCCAGCGGGACAGTCCTACGAGCAGTACTTC.

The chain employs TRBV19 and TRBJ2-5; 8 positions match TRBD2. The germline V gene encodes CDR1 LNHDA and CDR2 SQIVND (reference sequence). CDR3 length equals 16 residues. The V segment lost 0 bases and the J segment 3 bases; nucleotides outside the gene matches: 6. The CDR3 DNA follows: TGTGCCAGTAGTATAGACGGGAGGGCCGTTAAAGAGACCCAGTACTTC. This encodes CASSIDGRAVKETQYF. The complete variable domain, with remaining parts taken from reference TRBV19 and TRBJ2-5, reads DGGITQSPKYLFRKEGQNVTLSCEQNLNHDAMYWYRQDPGQGLRLIYYSQIVNDFQKGDIAEGYSVSREKKESFPLTVTSAQKNPTAFYLCASSIDGRAVKETQYFGPGTRLLVL.

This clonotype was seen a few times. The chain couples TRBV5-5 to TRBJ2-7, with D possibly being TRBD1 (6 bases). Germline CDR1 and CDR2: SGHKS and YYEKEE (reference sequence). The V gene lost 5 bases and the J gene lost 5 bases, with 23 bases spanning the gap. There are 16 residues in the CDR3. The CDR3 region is CASSAQVGFQGHEQYF. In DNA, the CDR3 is TGTGCCAGCAGTGCACAAGTGGGGTTCCAGGGGCACGAGCAGTACTTC. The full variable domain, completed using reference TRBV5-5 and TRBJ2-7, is DAGVTQSPTHLIKTRGQQVTLRCSPISGHKSVSWYQQVLGQGPQFIFQYYEKEERGRGNFPDRFSARQFPNYSSELNVNALLLGDSALYLCASSAQVGFQGHEQYFGPGTRLTVT.

The chain's CDR3 is CASSVTGGTEAFF. The CDR3 DNA sequence: TGTGCCAGCAGTGTTACAGGGGGCACTGAAGCTTTCTTT. The chain has TRBV6-1 and TRBJ1-1; 8 bases agree with TRBD1. Looked up from germline, CDR1 is MNHNS and CDR2 is SASEGT. Germline trimming cut 4 bases from V and 4 bases from J; bases unmatched to any gene: 2. The CDR3 runs 13 residues.

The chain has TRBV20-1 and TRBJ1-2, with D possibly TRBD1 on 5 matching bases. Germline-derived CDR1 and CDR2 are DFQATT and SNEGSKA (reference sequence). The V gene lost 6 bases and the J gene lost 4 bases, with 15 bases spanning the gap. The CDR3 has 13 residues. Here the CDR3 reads CSAYGRVAYGYTF. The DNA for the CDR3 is TGCAGTGCCTACGGCAGGGTAGCCTATGGCTACACCTTC.

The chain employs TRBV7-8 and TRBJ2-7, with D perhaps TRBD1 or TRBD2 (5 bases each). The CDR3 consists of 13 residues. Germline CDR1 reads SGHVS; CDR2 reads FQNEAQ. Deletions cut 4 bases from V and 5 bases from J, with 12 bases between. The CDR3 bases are TGTGCCAGCAGCTGGGACCGGAGTAACGAGCAGTACTTC. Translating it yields CASSWDRSNEQYF.

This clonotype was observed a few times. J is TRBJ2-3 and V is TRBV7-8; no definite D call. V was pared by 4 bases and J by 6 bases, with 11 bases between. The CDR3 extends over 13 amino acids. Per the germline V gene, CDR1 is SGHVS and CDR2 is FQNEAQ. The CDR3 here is CASSSLHTDTQYF. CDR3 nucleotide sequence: TGTGCCAGCAGCTCTTTACACACGGATACGCAGTATTTT.

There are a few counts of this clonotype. The DNA for the CDR3 is TGTGCCAGCAGTTTTGTTGAAGGGAAGGACTATGGCTACACCTTC. Translating it yields CASSFVEGKDYGYTF. The chain combines TRBV28 with TRBJ1-2; D uncertain. From germline, CDR1 is MDHEN and CDR2 SYDVKM. The CDR3 is made up of 15 amino acids. Trimming pared 3 bases from V and 3 bases from J, leaving 14 bases between.

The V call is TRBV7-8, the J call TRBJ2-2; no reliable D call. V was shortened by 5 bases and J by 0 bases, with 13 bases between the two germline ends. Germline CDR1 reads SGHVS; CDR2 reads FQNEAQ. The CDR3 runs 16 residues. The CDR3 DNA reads TGTGCCAGCAGCCCCCGGGTCCTCGCGAACACCGGGGAGCTGTTTTTT. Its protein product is CASSPRVLANTGELFF.

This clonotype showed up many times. CDR3 nucleotide sequence: TGTGCCAGCAGCTACGCGGGGACAGCCTCCTACAATGAGCAGTTCTTC. It encodes CASSYAGTASYNEQFF. The gene calls are TRBV28 and TRBJ2-1; D is possibly TRBD1 (7 bases). This CDR3 is built from 16 residues. Germline V gene data show CDR1 as MDHEN and CDR2 as SYDVKM. Deletions cut 6 bases from V and 0 bases from J, with 15 bases between. Full variable domain (rest looked up from reference TRBV28 and TRBJ2-1): DVKVTQSSRYLVKRTGEKVFLECVQDMDHENMFWYRQDPGLGLRLIYFSYDVKMKEKGDIPEGYSVSREKKERFSLILESASTNQTSMYLCASSYAGTASYNEQFFGPGTRLTVL.